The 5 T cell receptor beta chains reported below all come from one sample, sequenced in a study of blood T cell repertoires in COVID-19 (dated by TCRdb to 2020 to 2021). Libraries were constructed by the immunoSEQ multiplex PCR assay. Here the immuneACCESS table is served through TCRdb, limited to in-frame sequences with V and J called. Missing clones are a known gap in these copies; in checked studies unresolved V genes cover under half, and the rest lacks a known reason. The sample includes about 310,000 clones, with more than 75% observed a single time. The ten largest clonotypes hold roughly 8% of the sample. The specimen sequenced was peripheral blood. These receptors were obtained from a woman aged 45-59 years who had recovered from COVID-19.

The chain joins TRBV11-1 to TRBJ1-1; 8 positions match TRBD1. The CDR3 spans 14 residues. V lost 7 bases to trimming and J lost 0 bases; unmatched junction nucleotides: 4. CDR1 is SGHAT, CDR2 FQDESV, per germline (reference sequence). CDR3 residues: CASTLTGVNTEAFF. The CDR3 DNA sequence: TGTGCCAGCACTTTGACAGGGGTGAACACTGAAGCTTTCTTT.

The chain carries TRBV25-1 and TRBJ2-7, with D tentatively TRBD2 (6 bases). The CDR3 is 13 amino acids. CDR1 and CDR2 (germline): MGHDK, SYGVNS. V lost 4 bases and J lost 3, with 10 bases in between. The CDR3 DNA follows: TGTGCCAGCAGTGCCCGGGGACTCTACGAGCAGTACTTC. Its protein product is CASSARGLYEQYF.

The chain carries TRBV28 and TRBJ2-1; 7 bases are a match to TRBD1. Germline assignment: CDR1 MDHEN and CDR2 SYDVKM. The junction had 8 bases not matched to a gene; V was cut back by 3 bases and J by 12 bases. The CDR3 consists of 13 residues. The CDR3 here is CASSFDRAVVQFF. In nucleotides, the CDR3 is TGTGCCAGCAGTTTCGACAGGGCGGTAGTGCAGTTCTTC.

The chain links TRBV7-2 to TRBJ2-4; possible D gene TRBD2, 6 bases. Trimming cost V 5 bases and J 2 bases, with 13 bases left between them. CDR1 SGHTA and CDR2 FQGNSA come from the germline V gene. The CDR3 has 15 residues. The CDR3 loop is CASSPRGGTKNIQYF. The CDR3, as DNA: TGTGCCAGCAGCCCCCGAGGAGGGACCAAAAACATTCAGTACTTC.

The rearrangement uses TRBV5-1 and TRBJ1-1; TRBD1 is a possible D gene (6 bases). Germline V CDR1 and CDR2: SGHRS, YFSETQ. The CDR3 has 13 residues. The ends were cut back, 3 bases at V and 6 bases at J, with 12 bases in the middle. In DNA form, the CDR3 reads TGCGCCAGCAGCTCGGGGGGCGAAGCTGAAGCTTTCTTT. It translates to CASSSGGEAEAFF.